This TCR beta chain was identified during a study of blood T cell repertoires in COVID-19 (TCRdb year 2020). General notes on the study: Collaborator samples came from the United States, Italy and Spain and covered acute and convalescent phases of COVID-19. The prospective study material was composed of cDNA or gDNA derived from T cells, B-cell-depleted T cells, or PBMCs. The dataset comprised deeply sampled blood TCRbeta repertoires from subjects exposed to, actively infected with, or recovered from COVID-19. A freely available public database, intended as a resource for researchers studying the immune response to SARS-CoV-2, is where the repertoires were released. Samples came from the ongoing ImmuneRACE study (first 160 participants) plus 1,254 subjects from 6 global collaborators. Sample metadata almost always included a de-identified subject ID, COVID-19 status, age in years and sex. Where available, HLA class I and class II types were obtained from metadata supplied by the sample provider rather than from assay-based typing. The paper as a whole reports these results and caveats: The quantity of clinical and demographic metadata differed by source and by participant and was supplied without curation.

Enrolling through a virtual design, the prospective study's participants ranged in age from about 18 to 100 years and lived across around 25 United States geographic areas. In the prospective study, participants were assigned to cohorts based on the clinical history participants reported in a screening survey and a study questionnaire. A participant counted as exposed if, within 2 weeks of entering the study, that participant had been in contact with someone who had a PCR-confirmed or clinician-diagnosed COVID-19 case. In the prospective study, mobile phlebotomists collected whole blood, serum and a nasopharyngeal or oropharyngeal swab from each participant. Participants in the prospective study had the option to provide additional blood draws and questionnaires over a roughly 2-month period. Before DNA extraction, blood samples from the prospective study were shipped at room temperature or frozen.

The immunoSEQ Assay, a bias-controlled multiplex PCR, was used to amplify TCRbeta CDR3 regions from genomic DNA. The study's processing was this. The number of nucleated cells in each sample was estimated by amplification of reference gene primers within the assay. Sequence reads were collapsed and filtered to measure the absolute abundance of every unique TCRbeta CDR3 rearrangement. For each sample, productive Simpson clonality was calculated as the square root of Simpson's diversity index across productive rearrangements. Held by TCRdb, this immuneACCESS table contains in-frame sequences only and omits some clones. Under half of the omission traces to an unresolved V gene where checked; the cause of the rest is unknown. V, J and clone size are taken as reported in that table, and D and trimming were inferred from the DNA itself. The sample table holds approximately 150,000 clones, of which 75% to 90% were seen once. Around 5.1% of the sample is held by the ten biggest clonotypes.

Remarks on this clone: Its antigen is still unknown. No quality values exist for individual bases; no much larger clone is one base distant.

Material: PBMCs or T cells enriched from blood (not recorded which). The TCR comes from a man in his sixties or seventies who had been exposed to COVID-19.

The sequenced DNA is TGTGCCAGCAGCCAAGATTTCAGGGGTCGGAGCTCCTACGAGCAGTACTTC. It translates to CASSQDFRGRSSYEQYF. The chain is made from TRBV4-2 and TRBJ2-7, with TRBD1 tentatively as D gene (6 bases match). A distance of 15 bases separates the germline ends of V and J, which lose 0 bases and 0 bases respectively. The CDR3 measures 17 amino acids from cysteine to phenylalanine. The DNA shown is the 51-base CDR3, in frame from base 1. Taken from the germline V gene, the CDR1 and CDR2 loops are LGHNA and YNFKEQ.